This TCR beta chain derives from a study of OX40 agonist ivuxolimab in advanced cancers. Study overall: Partial responses were recorded for three patients, including one with hepatocellular carcinoma and two with cutaneous melanoma.

As regards this clone: Its antigen is not identified.

People who had autoimmune disease history or systemic immunosuppression were excluded. Using immunoSEQ multiplex PCR, the repertoire was profiled, and TCRdb retains in-frame clones only, with some absent. Altogether about 110,000 clones are present, roughly 90% being singletons, with the ten largest covering roughly 0.66%. The study's findings and limits: CD4+ and CD8+ blood T cells expanded clonally by week 6 at 0.1 to 3.0 mg/kg. Antigens targeted by the expanded peripheral T cells were not determined.

This TCR derives from an adult with an advanced solid tumor such as melanoma, head and neck, liver or kidney cancer. Sequencing was performed on CD4+ or CD8+ T cells sorted from blood, taken in a trial of the OX40 agonist ivuxolimab.

The CDR3 spells CASSFQTGTAGNTIYF. CDR3 coding DNA: TGTGCCAGCAGCTTTCAGACAGGGACGGCTGGAAACACCATATATTTT. This chain connects TRBV9 to TRBJ1-3; 7 nucleotides line up with TRBD1. The CDR3 length is 16 residues. The germline V gene has CDR1 SGDLS and CDR2 YYNGEE. Germline trimming cut 4 bases from V and 2 bases from J; bases unmatched to any gene: 9.